The 14 T cell receptor beta chains reported below all come from one sample, sequenced in a study of T cells in Graves' hyperthyroidism and ophthalmopathy. RNA transcripts served as the template for amplifying TCR beta CDR3 regions. A set of HTBI primers served as the primers for a first-round RT-PCR of the TCR CDR3. TCRdb redid the calling of the multiplex PCR reads with MiXCR, one entry per CDR3 protein. Found here are 600,000 or so distinct CDR3 sequences, more than 12% of them singletons; the top ten hold roughly an eighth. Source material: blood. Receptor source: a woman between 45 and 65 years old with Graves' ophthalmopathy.

This clonotype was seen many times. The J gene is TRBJ1-1, the V gene TRBV10-3; D possibly corresponds to TRBD1 (6 bases). Per the germline V gene, CDR1 is ENHRY and CDR2 is SYGVKD. There are 13 residues in the CDR3. V was cut by 6 bases and J by 1 base, with 9 bases left in between. CDR3 sequence: CAIRRGENTEAFF. The CDR3 bases are TGTGCCATCAGGAGGGGGGAGAACACTGAAGCTTTCTTT.

This clonotype was detected many times. This chain joins TRBV20-1 and TRBJ1-2; TRBD1 might be the D (5 bases). Deletions cut 1 base from V and 4 bases from J, with 10 bases between. The CDR3 contains 13 residues. From germline, CDR1 is DFQATT and CDR2 SNEGSKA (reference sequence). The CDR3 nucleotides read TGCAGTGCTAGAGTCCCGGGGACCTATGGCTACACCTTC. Translating gives CSARVPGTYGYTF.

This sequence joins TRBV12-3 or TRBV12-4 and TRBJ1-5; 7 positions agree with TRBD1. This CDR3 has 14 amino acids. The junction had 7 bases not matched to a gene; V was cut back by 6 bases and J by 5 bases. The CDR3 bases are TGTGCCAGCAGGTACAGGGGTGGGGATCAGCCCCAGCATTTT. It is translated as CASRYRGGDQPQHF.

The V gene is TRBV7-9, the J gene TRBJ2-7; TRBD2 aligns across 12 bases. Unmatched junction bases numbered 8, after V lost 5 bases and J lost 6 bases. The CDR3 loop spans 15 amino acids. Germline assignment: CDR1 SEHNR and CDR2 FQNEAQ (reference sequence). The CDR3 reads CASSPRPSGRVEQYF. The CDR3 region has the DNA TGTGCCAGCAGCCCGCGGCCTAGCGGGAGGGTCGAGCAGTACTTC.

This clonotype has ten or more counts. This rearrangement joins TRBV7-2 to TRBJ2-3; maybe TRBD2 (5 bases). V was cut by 1 base and J by 5 bases, with 7 bases left in between. Per germline, CDR1 SGHTA and CDR2 FQGNSA. The CDR3 extends over 13 amino acids. This CDR3 is CASSLERQDTQYF. In DNA, the CDR3 is TGTGCCAGCAGCTTAGAGCGGCAAGATACGCAGTATTTT.

This clonotype was seen at least ten times. This rearrangement joins TRBV20-1 to TRBJ1-1; D is ambiguous. The V and J ends lost 0 bases and 1 base respectively, with 9 bases between them. Germline V CDR1 and CDR2: DFQATT, SNEGSKA (reference sequence). There are 14 residues in the CDR3. The CDR3 here is CSARDARKNTEAFF. The CDR3 DNA is TGCAGTGCTAGAGATGCCAGGAAGAACACTGAAGCTTTCTTT.

This clonotype was picked up many times. The chain carries TRBV7-3 and TRBJ2-3; 7 bases are shared with TRBD2. V was pared by 3 bases and J by 1 base, with 7 bases of the junction left unmatched. The germline V gene encodes CDR1 SGHTA and CDR2 FQGTGA. The CDR3 has 16 amino acids. The CDR3 spells CASSLTSLKGTDTQYF. In DNA, the CDR3 is TGTGCCAGCAGCTTGACTAGCTTAAAAGGCACAGATACGCAGTATTTT. Filled out from reference TRBV7-3 and TRBJ2-3, the complete variable domain reads GAGVSQTPSNKVTEKGKYVELRCDPISGHTALYWYRQSLGQGPEFLIYFQGTGAADDSGLPNDRFFAVRPEGSVSTLKIQRTERGDSAVYLCASSLTSLKGTDTQYFGPGTRLTVL.

This clonotype was picked up one time. V gene TRBV19 combines with J gene TRBJ1-2, with 10 bases fitting TRBD1. The CDR3 totals 16 residues. The junction had 6 bases not matched to a gene; V was cut back by 3 bases and J by 2 bases. Germline values: CDR1 LNHDA, CDR2 SQIVND (reference sequence). CDR3 sequence (DNA): TGTGCCAGTAGTATTGGAGGGACAGGGGCCAACTATGGCTACACCTTC. Protein product: CASSIGGTGANYGYTF.

This clonotype was recorded a few times. The rearrangement joins TRBV5-4 to TRBJ2-7, with a weak D call TRBD2 (7 bases). Trimming took off 6 bases at V and 3 bases at J, with 22 bases between the two ends. In germline, CDR1 is SGHNT, CDR2 YYREEE (reference sequence). The CDR3 loop spans 16 amino acids. In nucleotides, the CDR3 is TGTGCCAGCATCGCTCCGGGATTAGGGGGGGACTACGAGCAGTACTTC. The encoded protein is CASIAPGLGGDYEQYF.

This clonotype has more than one count but fewer than ten. The chain recombines TRBV18 with TRBJ1-2; TRBD1 might be the D (5 bases). The CDR3 is made up of 15 amino acids. Trimming took 3 bases from V and 2 from J, leaving 13 bases between them. The germline V gene encodes CDR1 KGHSH and CDR2 LQKENI. CDR3 loop: CASSPTGGGNYGYTF. For the CDR3, the DNA is TGTGCCAGCTCACCCACAGGAGGTGGGAACTATGGCTACACCTTC.

In this sample, this clonotype turned up many times. The rearrangement links TRBV6-1 to TRBJ2-7; a possible D gene is TRBD2 (5 bases). V gave up 7 bases and J gave up 2 bases, with 15 bases separating them. This CDR3 contains 14 residues. CDR1 and CDR2 from the germline V gene are MNHNS and SASEGT. CDR3 coding DNA: TGTGCCAGCAAATTAGCGACCGGTACCTACGAGCAGTACTTC. It codes for CASKLATGTYEQYF.

The V gene is TRBV6-2 or TRBV6-3, the J gene TRBJ1-1; no firm D call. Germline V lookup: CDR1 MNHEY, CDR2 SVGEGT. Trimming removed 2 bases at V and 7 bases at J, with 8 bases between. The CDR3 consists of 12 residues. The CDR3 DNA sequence: TGTGCCAGCAGTTACGTTGGGGATGAAGCTTTCTTT. Translating gives CASSYVGDEAFF.

This clonotype was recorded many times. The chain is built from TRBV11-2 and TRBJ2-1, with D tentatively TRBD1 (6 bases). The CDR3 is made up of 15 amino acids. Germline-derived CDR1 and CDR2 are SGHAT and FQNNGV. V lost 0 bases and J 7 bases, leaving 13 bases between the germline ends. The CDR3 loop is CASSLDFRGGNEQFF. DNA of the CDR3: TGTGCCAGCAGCTTAGATTTCAGGGGTGGTAATGAGCAGTTCTTC.

This clonotype was picked up many times. The chain links TRBV11-2 to TRBJ2-2; 10 positions match TRBD1. Germline V CDR1 and CDR2: SGHAT, FQNNGV. The CDR3 runs to 16 residues. V lost 6 bases, J lost 4 bases, and 8 bases stayed unmatched. CDR3 DNA: TGTGCCAGCAGGAAAACCGGGACAGGGGCCACCGGGGAGCTGTTTTTT. Protein product: CASRKTGTGATGELFF.